A single sample is the source of the 18 T cell receptor beta chains below, sequenced in a study of T cell responses to AZD1222 COVID-19 vaccine. Using immunoSEQ multiplex PCR, the repertoire was profiled, and TCRdb retains in-frame clones only, with some absent. Here the sample spans over 55,000 clones, 65% to 80% being singletons. The source material was peripheral blood, sampled 28 days after the second AZD1222 dose. These receptors were taken from an adult who received the AZD1222 COVID-19 vaccine.

This clone appeared a single time. This chain uses TRBV9 with TRBJ1-4, with 8 bases fitting TRBD1. The CDR3 length is 14 residues. J was trimmed by 4 bases and V by 4 bases; bases with no gene match: 3. Germline values: CDR1 SGDLS, CDR2 YYNGEE. The CDR3 nucleotides read TGTGCCAGCAGCCAGGGGACAGGTAATGAAAAACTGTTTTTT. It yields the protein CASSQGTGNEKLFF.

The V and J genes are TRBV29-1 and TRBJ2-3; maybe TRBD2 (7 bases). V lost 7 bases, J lost 0 bases, and 11 bases lay in between. The CDR3 has 13 residues. Germline CDR1 reads SQVTM; CDR2 reads ANQGSEA. The CDR3 DNA reads as TGCAGCGGGGGGGGCCGCAGCACAGATACGCAGTATTTT. Translating gives CSGGGRSTDTQYF.

The rearrangement links TRBV15 to TRBJ1-1, with D hard to call. This CDR3 has 13 residues. Germline-derived CDR1 and CDR2 are LNHNV and YYDKDF (reference sequence). Between the trimmed V and J ends, which lost 5 bases and 3 bases, there was a span of 10 bases. This CDR3 reads CATSRVWDTEAFF. The CDR3 DNA sequence: TGTGCCACCAGCCGAGTGTGGGACACTGAAGCTTTCTTT.

J is TRBJ1-3 and V is TRBV10-2, with TRBD1 matching 9 bases. The CDR3 has 16 residues. After removal of 3 bases from V and 3 bases from J, the junction contained 6 bases not matched to a gene. Germline CDR1 and CDR2: WSHSY and SAAADI. DNA for the CDR3: TGCGCCAGCAGTGATCCGGACAGGGGATTTGGAAACACCATATATTTT. It translates to CASSDPDRGFGNTIYF.

V and J are TRBV7-2 and TRBJ1-6; 7 bases line up with TRBD1. J lost 0 bases, V lost 6 bases, and 14 bases had no gene match. The CDR3 runs to 19 residues. Per the germline V gene, CDR1 is SGHTA and CDR2 is FQGNSA. The CDR3 nucleotides read TGTGCCAGCAGTCCATTTCCAGGGGGTCCCCTCTCCTATAATTCACCCCTCCACTTT. Amino acids: CASSPFPGGPLSYNSPLHF.

The CDR3 protein is CAWRKGVGEAFF. The CDR3 DNA reads TGTGCCTGGAGAAAGGGGGTCGGTGAAGCTTTCTTT. The V and J genes are TRBV30 and TRBJ1-1, with D possibly being TRBD1 (6 bases). CDR1 is GTSNPN and CDR2 is SVGIG in the germline V gene (reference sequence). The CDR3 consists of 12 residues. With 3 bases removed from V and 7 bases from J, the gap between germline ends came to 12 bases.

This sequence joins TRBV29-1 and TRBJ2-3, with 9 bases aligning to TRBD1. V was clipped by 7 bases and J by 3 bases; unmatched bases: 5. The length of the CDR3 is 13 residues. Germline assignment: CDR1 SQVTM and CDR2 ANQGSEA. CDR3 in DNA: TGCAGCGCCCGACAGGGGGGAACAGATACGCAGTATTTT. Translating it yields CSARQGGTDTQYF.

Written as DNA, the CDR3 is TGCGCCAGCAGCCAACAGGGACAAAGCACAGATACGCAGTATTTT. Translating gives CASSQQGQSTDTQYF. The chain joins TRBV5-1 to TRBJ2-3; a possible D gene is TRBD1 (6 bases). The germline gives CDR1 SGHRS, CDR2 YFSETQ. This CDR3 spans 15 amino acids. The V end was cut by 4 bases, the J end by 0 bases, with 12 bases between.

This CDR3 is CASSLQGAGNQETQYF. The CDR3 bases are TGTGCCAGCAGCTTACAGGGCGCGGGGAACCAAGAGACCCAGTACTTC. V gene TRBV11-2 combines with J gene TRBJ2-5; the D gene is possibly TRBD2 (6 bases). Germline CDR1 SGHAT, CDR2 FQNNGV. Trimming removed 2 bases at V and 0 bases at J, with 13 bases between. The CDR3 totals 16 residues.

V usage is TRBV5-1 and J usage is TRBJ2-1, with 8 bases lining up with TRBD2. J was trimmed by 8 bases and V by 2 bases; bases with no gene match: 15. From germline, CDR1 is SGHRS and CDR2 YFSETQ. The CDR3 has 17 residues. For the CDR3, the DNA is TGCGCCAGCAGCTTTAGTAGTGAACGCGGGGGGTGGCATGAGCAGTTCTTC. Protein product: CASSFSSERGGWHEQFF.

V usage is TRBV7-8 and J usage is TRBJ2-1; D is unresolved. Trimming took 5 bases from V and 0 from J, leaving 14 bases between them. Germline loops: CDR1 SGHVS, CDR2 FQNEAQ. This CDR3 comprises 16 residues. CDR3 coding DNA: TGTGCCAGCAGCCCCCTTGGCCATTCCTCCTACAATGAGCAGTTCTTC. It codes for CASSPLGHSSYNEQFF.

This rearrangement joins TRBV28 to TRBJ1-2; no clear D. The V gene's germline CDR1 is MDHEN and CDR2 SYDVKM. V was pared by 3 bases and J by 3 bases, with 8 bases between. The CDR3 loop spans 13 amino acids. The CDR3 sequence is CASSFSLDYGYTF. The CDR3 DNA follows: TGTGCCAGCAGTTTTTCCCTGGACTATGGCTACACCTTC.

This clone has more than one count but fewer than ten. The gene calls are TRBV11-2 and TRBJ1-6; TRBD1 is a possible D gene (5 bases). CDR1 and CDR2 from the germline V gene are SGHAT and FQNNGV. The CDR3 consists of 13 residues. V was cut by 9 bases and J by 1 base, with 7 bases left in between. The CDR3 protein is CASGGSYNSPLHF. CDR3 nucleotide sequence: TGTGCCAGTGGGGGGTCCTATAATTCACCCCTCCACTTT.

The genes are TRBV14 and TRBJ1-5; D might be TRBD1 (5 bases). The germline CDR1 and CDR2 sequences are SGHDN and FVKESK. This CDR3 region has 13 residues. The germline V and J ends were trimmed by 2 bases and 13 bases, with 15 bases remaining between them. The CDR3 DNA follows: TGTGCCAGCAGCCAATCACCGGGGGGGATACAGCATTTT. Translated, it gives CASSQSPGGIQHF.

The chain joins TRBV3-1 (or the pseudogene TRBV3-2) to TRBJ2-1; 10 bases match TRBD2. V gave up 2 bases and J gave up 9 bases; unmatched junction bases: 7. The CDR3 extends over 15 amino acids. The germline V gene has CDR1 LGHDT and CDR2 YNNKEL (reference sequence). The DNA of the CDR3 is TGTGCCAGCAGCCAATTGTTAGCGGGGGGCGGTGAGCAGTTCTTC. This gives the protein CASSQLLAGGGEQFF.

This chain connects TRBV18 to TRBJ1-1; D remains ambiguous. Germline CDR1 and CDR2: KGHSH and LQKENI. V was shortened by 3 bases and J by 1 base, with 3 bases between the two germline ends. The CDR3 covers 12 residues. This CDR3 is CASSPENTEAFF. For the CDR3, the DNA is TGTGCCAGCTCACCGGAGAACACTGAAGCTTTCTTT.

The V gene is TRBV18, the J gene TRBJ1-5, with D possibly matching TRBD1 (5 bases). The CDR3 covers 15 residues. Germline assignment: CDR1 KGHSH and CDR2 LQKENI. V lost 2 bases, J lost 4 bases, and 12 bases lay in between. The CDR3 bases are TGTGCCAGCTCACCAAAGGCAGGGCTGAATCAGCCCCAGCATTTT. This gives the protein CASSPKAGLNQPQHF. The full variable domain, rest sourced from reference TRBV18 and TRBJ1-5, is NAGVMQNPRHLVRRRGQEARLRCSPMKGHSHVYWYRQLPEEGLKFMVYLQKENIIDESGMPKERFSAEFPKEGPSILRIQQVVRGDSAAYFCASSPKAGLNQPQHFGDGTRLSIL.

This clone was counted a few times. The chain couples TRBV30 to TRBJ2-3; 9 bases align to TRBD2. CDR1 GTSNPN and CDR2 SVGIG come from the germline V gene (reference sequence). V was pared by 2 bases and J by 4 bases, with 7 bases of the junction left unmatched. The CDR3 consists of 15 residues. CDR3 bases: TGTGCCTGGAGTTCGGGCGGGGGGGCCTCAGATACGCAGTATTTT. This encodes CAWSSGGGASDTQYF. Full variable domain (remainder filled in from reference TRBV30 and TRBJ2-3): SQTIHQWPATLVQPVGSPLSLECTVEGTSNPNLYWYRQAAGRGLQLLFYSVGIGQISSEVPQNLSASRPQDRQFILSSKKLLLSDSGFYLCAWSSGGGASDTQYFGPGTRLTVL.